The 10 T cell receptor beta chains below all came from one sample that was sequenced in a study of identical twins. One entry per CDR3 protein results from TCRdb running MiXCR on the 5' RACE reads. The table includes some 900,000 distinct CDR3 sequences, about 12% detected once. The same sample was also studied in work on yellow fever vaccine responses in identical twins.

The sequencing sample was made of PBMCs. Receptors were obtained from a woman younger than 30 in good health.

This clonotype was seen a few times. The V gene is TRBV7-9, the J gene TRBJ2-5; D unclear. Germline V gene data show CDR1 as SEHNR and CDR2 as FQNEAQ (reference sequence). V lost 8 bases and J lost 3, with 19 bases in between. The CDR3 extends over 15 amino acids. The CDR3 sequence is CASGIIPDRKETQYF. DNA for the CDR3: TGTGCCAGCGGCATCATACCGGATAGAAAAGAGACCCAGTACTTC. Supplemented by reference TRBV7-9 and TRBJ2-5, the full variable domain reads DTGVSQNPRHKITKRGQNVTFRCDPISEHNRLYWYRQTLGQGPEFLTYFQNEAQLEKSRLLSDRFSAERPKGSFSTLEIQRTEQGDSAMYLCASGIIPDRKETQYFGPGTRLLVL.

This clonotype has more than one count but fewer than ten. This chain connects TRBV20-1 to TRBJ1-5; 7 bases align to TRBD1. Germline loops: CDR1 DFQATT, CDR2 SNEGSKA (reference sequence). This CDR3 is 16 amino acids long. Germline trimming cut 2 bases from V and 0 bases from J; bases unmatched to any gene: 7. For the CDR3, the DNA is TGCAGTGCTAGACAAACAGACAGGGTTAGCAATCAGCCCCAGCATTTT. Amino acids: CSARQTDRVSNQPQHF.

A few counts support this clonotype. This rearrangement joins TRBV5-1 to TRBJ2-3; perhaps TRBD1 as D (6 bases). This CDR3 spans 15 amino acids. CDR1 SGHRS and CDR2 YFSETQ come from the germline V gene. The V and J ends lost 0 bases and 4 bases respectively, with 12 bases between them. The CDR3 DNA reads as TGCGCCAGCAGCTTGGAATTCCAGGGGTCAGATACGCAGTATTTT. Translated, it gives CASSLEFQGSDTQYF.

This clonotype was counted at least ten times. The chain uses TRBV10-3 and TRBJ2-3; 15 bases align to TRBD2. The ends lost 6 bases at V and 0 bases at J; junction bases unmatched: 10. The germline CDR1 and CDR2 sequences are ENHRY and SYGVKD. CDR3 length equals 19 residues. The CDR3: CAISPTGLAGGPSTDTQYF. CDR3 sequence (DNA): TGTGCCATCAGCCCCACGGGACTAGCGGGAGGACCTAGCACAGATACGCAGTATTTT.

This clonotype was counted only a few times. The V and J genes are TRBV6-2 or TRBV6-3 and TRBJ2-3; the match to TRBD2 covers 13 bases. V shed 2 bases and J 2 bases; nucleotides not matched to a gene: 13. Germline CDR1 and CDR2: MNHEY and SVGEGT. This CDR3 is built from 20 residues. The chain's CDR3 is CASSYPSGLAGDVHTDTQYF. The CDR3, as DNA: TGTGCCAGCAGTTACCCCTCTGGACTAGCGGGGGACGTACACACAGATACGCAGTATTTT.

This clonotype has at least ten counts. The V and J genes are TRBV5-5 and TRBJ2-2; TRBD2 matches at 7 bases. Trimming cost V 1 base and J 3 bases; bases outside gene matches: 3. Germline V gene data show CDR1 as SGHKS and CDR2 as YYEKEE (reference sequence). The CDR3 is made up of 15 amino acids. CDR3 residues: CASSLWGGDTGELFF. The DNA for the CDR3 is TGTGCCAGCAGCTTGTGGGGAGGGGACACCGGGGAGCTGTTTTTT.

This clonotype was seen more than once but under ten times. The chain recombines TRBV20-1 with TRBJ2-3, with 9 positions matching TRBD2. Germline-derived CDR1 and CDR2 are DFQATT and SNEGSKA (reference sequence). This CDR3 has 14 amino acids. The J segment lost 3 bases and the V segment lost 5 bases, leaving 6 bases of the junction unmatched. CDR3 nucleotide sequence: TGCAGTGCTCCCGAGCGGGGGGTTACAGATACGCAGTATTTT. Its protein product is CSAPERGVTDTQYF.

This clonotype has just a few counts. The V and J genes are TRBV20-1 and TRBJ2-1; 11 nucleotides match TRBD2. The CDR3 has 15 amino acids. V was clipped by 6 bases and J by 0 bases; unmatched bases: 4. Per the germline V gene, CDR1 is DFQATT and CDR2 is SNEGSKA (reference sequence). CDR3 bases: TGCAGTGCCTTTAGCGGGGGGGCCTCCTACAATGAGCAGTTCTTC. Its translation is CSAFSGGASYNEQFF.

This clonotype was seen a handful of times. The chain carries TRBV12-3 or TRBV12-4 and TRBJ1-5; 7 positions match TRBD1. J lost 5 bases, V lost 1 base, and 5 bases had no gene match. The CDR3 contains 15 residues. The CDR3 region has the DNA TGTGCCAGCAGTTTAGGTCCAGGGGGGTATCAGCCCCAGCATTTT. Encoded protein: CASSLGPGGYQPQHF.

This chain connects TRBV5-6 to TRBJ1-2; 7 nucleotides line up with TRBD1. The CDR3 extends over 15 amino acids. The ends lost 4 bases at V and 7 bases at J; junction bases unmatched: 13. CDR1 and CDR2 (germline): SGHDT, YYEEEE. For the CDR3, the DNA is TGTGCCAGCAGCGTGCCCGACAGGGTGACAAGTGGCTACACCTTC. It specifies CASSVPDRVTSGYTF.